These T cell receptor beta chains were read from a single sample in a study of T cell clones after liver transplantation. The assay was immunoSEQ multiplex PCR, and TCRdb's table has in-frame clones only and misses some. The data show more than 95,000 clones, with 75% to 90% seen just once and approximately 0.99% held by the top ten. The source material was CD4+ T cells from blood, sampled before liver transplant. The receptor set was obtained from a human donor who received a liver transplant. CDR3s include the opening cysteine and the closing phenylalanine or tryptophan. Fields, in order: V gene, CDR3 protein.

TRBV6-5 | CASTKTGTYEQYF
TRBV28 | CASSFASEQFF
TRBV30 | CAWSEGTSGAVPFF
TRBV5-4 | CASRRDINTGELFF
TRBV20-1 | CSAREYGYTF
TRBV7-6 | CASSLAGSSTQPQHF
TRBV5-1 | CASSLRNVGTDTQYF
TRBV14 | CASSHSPETQYF
TRBV9 | CASSVEEFLSTDTQYF
TRBV5-8 | CASRTGTGGKETQYF